This T cell receptor (beta chain) was sequenced for a study of tumor-infiltrating lymphocytes in primary liver carcinoma. Study summary: Patients comprised men and women whose ages fell between 30 and 69 years. Roughly 3.65 to 8 million productive TCRbeta reads were obtained per sample, with similar numbers across tissue types.

Starting from around 500 ng of total RNA, TCR beta cDNA was produced with a primer in the constant region. ARM-PCR was slightly modified, and three nested multiplex PCR rounds with it gave rise to the TCR beta libraries. TRBV1-TRBV30 forward primers paired with a C-beta reverse primer drove the first two PCR rounds, about 10 cycles each. TCRdb processed the multiplex PCR reads anew with MiXCR; each CDR3 protein has one entry. The sample includes 80,000 or so distinct CDR3 sequences, around 66% seen only once; the top ten take approximately 27%. This clonotype came up once. The antigen remains unidentified. Sequence at one end of the junction differs from germline and may be a read error. Study conclusions and caveats: Pairs of tumor regions overlapped more than tumor-adjacent and tumor-blood pairs did. When set against blood, tumors had a significantly higher top-250-clone fraction (p = 0.039).

The CDR3 sequence is 13 residues long. Germline V lookup: CDR1 WSHSY, CDR2 SAAADI. From around 20-30 mg of unsorted bulk tissue, DNA and RNA were co-extracted together. The rearrangement links TRBV10-2 to TRBJ1-1; D remains unclear. Input material: tumor-adjacent normal liver tissue. This TCR derives from a man aged 40-49 years with primary liver carcinoma and hepatitis B virus infection. The CDR3 is CASSETRDTEAFF. CDR3 DNA: TGCGCCAGTAGTGAGACGAGGGATACTGAAGCTTTCTTT.